This is a list of T cell receptor beta chains from one sample in a study of blood T cell repertoires in COVID-19. Only in-frame clones appear in the TCRdb table, and some are missing; sequencing was by immunoSEQ multiplex PCR. This table has about 110,000 clones, about 91% appearing once. The specimen sequenced was peripheral blood. The receptors originated from a man in his fifties or sixties with active or convalescent COVID-19. Both conserved end residues are part of each CDR3. Each record gives: clone size, J gene, D gene, V gene, CDR3 DNA, CDR3 protein. The D gene is left open where the match is weak. Rows give clone size only sometimes, using once, few, many, or a class for an expanded clone.

clone size: once; J gene: TRBJ2-7; D gene: NA; V gene: TRBV10-1; CDR3 DNA: TGCGCCAGCAGTGTCCGGGGAGGCTACGAGCAGTACTTC; CDR3 protein: CASSVRGGYEQYF
clone size: NA; J gene: TRBJ2-1; D gene: TRBD2; V gene: TRBV30; CDR3 DNA: TGTGCCTATCGGACTAGCGGGAGGGCCAATGAGCAGTTCTTC; CDR3 protein: CAYRTSGRANEQFF
clone size: NA; J gene: TRBJ2-1; D gene: TRBD1; V gene: TRBV25-1; CDR3 DNA: TGTGCCAGCAGTGGCCGACAGGGGGCAGACAATGAGCAGTTCTTC; CDR3 protein: CASSGRQGADNEQFF
clone size: NA; J gene: TRBJ1-5; D gene: NA; V gene: TRBV3-1/TRBV3-2; CDR3 DNA: TGTGCCAGCAGCCAAGGACAGAACAATCAGCCCCAGCATTTT; CDR3 protein: CASSQGQNNQPQHF
clone size: NA; J gene: TRBJ2-7; D gene: NA; V gene: TRBV18; CDR3 DNA: TGTGCCAGCTCACCTCCAGCTTCCCCTAGCAACGAGCAGTACTTC; CDR3 protein: CASSPPASPSNEQYF
clone size: NA; J gene: TRBJ2-1; D gene: NA; V gene: TRBV21-1; CDR3 DNA: TGTGCCAGCAGCAAAGAGCTAGAGCTAGCTATTACGGATGAGCAGTTCTTC; CDR3 protein: CASSKELELAITDEQFF
clone size: NA; J gene: TRBJ1-1; D gene: NA; V gene: TRBV5-1; CDR3 DNA: TGCGCCAGCAGCTTCGGGGGGGACACTGAAGCTTTCTTT; CDR3 protein: CASSFGGDTEAFF
clone size: NA; J gene: TRBJ2-1; D gene: TRBD2; V gene: TRBV24-1; CDR3 DNA: TGTGCCACCAGTGATTTAAAGGGACTAGCGGGAGCTAATGAGCAGTTCTTC; CDR3 protein: CATSDLKGLAGANEQFF
clone size: NA; J gene: TRBJ1-2; D gene: NA; V gene: TRBV6-1; CDR3 DNA: TGTGCCAGCAGTGAACCGCAGACTTATGGCTACACCTTC; CDR3 protein: CASSEPQTYGYTF
clone size: few; J gene: TRBJ2-2; D gene: TRBD2; V gene: TRBV11-2; CDR3 DNA: TGTGCCAGCAGCGGCGGGGAGGGCTGGGTGAACGGGGAGCTGTTTTTT; CDR3 protein: CASSGGEGWVNGELFF
clone size: NA; J gene: TRBJ1-1; D gene: TRBD1; V gene: TRBV2; CDR3 DNA: TGTGCCAGCCTCCGACAGGGAGGAGAGGCTTTCTTT; CDR3 protein: CASLRQGGEAFF
clone size: few; J gene: TRBJ2-2; D gene: TRBD2; V gene: TRBV5-1; CDR3 DNA: TGCGCCAGCGGTAGCGGAGGACTAGCGGGACCTAAGACCGGGGAGCTGTTTTTT; CDR3 protein: CASGSGGLAGPKTGELFF
clone size: NA; J gene: TRBJ2-2; D gene: NA; V gene: TRBV7-8; CDR3 DNA: TGTGCCAGCAGCTTAGGGAGGTTGAACACCGGGGAGCTGTTTTTT; CDR3 protein: CASSLGRLNTGELFF
clone size: NA; J gene: TRBJ2-3; D gene: TRBD1; V gene: TRBV7-2; CDR3 DNA: TGTGCCAGCAGCTCGCCTGGGAGCGGGACAGGGGGCTTGAATACGCAGTATTTT; CDR3 protein: CASSSPGSGTGGLNTQYF
clone size: NA; J gene: TRBJ1-5; D gene: TRBD1; V gene: TRBV19; CDR3 DNA: TGTGCCAGTAGTGCAAGACAGGGACGGGGCAATCAGCCCCAGCATTTT; CDR3 protein: CASSARQGRGNQPQHF
clone size: NA; J gene: TRBJ1-2; D gene: NA; V gene: TRBV5-8; CDR3 DNA: TGTGCCAGCAGTCGGGGGGTGGCAGGGTGGGACTATGGCTACACCTTC; CDR3 protein: CASSRGVAGWDYGYTF
clone size: NA; J gene: TRBJ2-3; D gene: TRBD1; V gene: TRBV4-1; CDR3 DNA: TGCGCCAGCAGCCAGATCTTGGGACAGGTTTCGGGCACAGATACGCAGTATTTT; CDR3 protein: CASSQILGQVSGTDTQYF
clone size: NA; J gene: TRBJ1-1; D gene: TRBD1; V gene: TRBV9; CDR3 DNA: TGTGCCAGCAGCGCTATACAGGGGGCTGGCACTGAAGCTTTCTTT; CDR3 protein: CASSAIQGAGTEAFF
clone size: NA; J gene: TRBJ1-2; D gene: NA; V gene: TRBV7-2; CDR3 DNA: TGTGCCAGCAGCCCCGAAGTGAGGGGGAACTATGGCTACACCTTC; CDR3 protein: CASSPEVRGNYGYTF
clone size: NA; J gene: TRBJ1-5; D gene: NA; V gene: TRBV27; CDR3 DNA: TGTGCCAGCAGTTTTGGTACAGGGAGAAACAATCAGCCCCAGCATTTT; CDR3 protein: CASSFGTGRNNQPQHF
clone size: NA; J gene: TRBJ2-5; D gene: NA; V gene: TRBV5-1; CDR3 DNA: TGCGCCAGCAGCTTGGGTAGTGTAGCGCACTCGGAGACCCAGTACTTC; CDR3 protein: CASSLGSVAHSETQYF
clone size: once; J gene: TRBJ2-5; D gene: NA; V gene: TRBV18; CDR3 DNA: TGTGCCAGCTCGCTAAATCAAGAGACCCAGTACTTC; CDR3 protein: CASSLNQETQYF
clone size: once; J gene: TRBJ1-2; D gene: TRBD1; V gene: TRBV7-9; CDR3 DNA: TGTGCCAGCAGCCAGCCGGATAGGGACAGGAGGAGCTATGGCTACACCTTC; CDR3 protein: CASSQPDRDRRSYGYTF
clone size: NA; J gene: TRBJ2-1; D gene: TRBD2; V gene: TRBV4-3; CDR3 DNA: TGCGCCAGCAGCCCCGGGGGGATTGGGGACAATGAGCAGTTCTTC; CDR3 protein: CASSPGGIGDNEQFF
clone size: NA; J gene: TRBJ2-7; D gene: TRBD1; V gene: TRBV15; CDR3 DNA: TGTGCCACCAGCAGCCCCGACAGGGGATCCTACGAGCAGTACTTC; CDR3 protein: CATSSPDRGSYEQYF
clone size: NA; J gene: TRBJ2-7; D gene: TRBD1; V gene: TRBV7-9; CDR3 DNA: TGTGCCAGCAGCGAGTCCCAACCGGGACAGGGAGGCGAGCAGTACTTC; CDR3 protein: CASSESQPGQGGEQYF
clone size: few; J gene: TRBJ1-2; D gene: TRBD1; V gene: TRBV28; CDR3 DNA: TGTGCCAGCAGTTTATTCGGGACAGGTTTCTATGGCTACACCTTC; CDR3 protein: CASSLFGTGFYGYTF
clone size: NA; J gene: TRBJ1-2; D gene: NA; V gene: TRBV18; CDR3 DNA: TGTGCCAGCTCACCAAGAGGACAGCTAAACTATGGCTACACCTTC; CDR3 protein: CASSPRGQLNYGYTF
clone size: few; J gene: TRBJ1-3; D gene: NA; V gene: TRBV10-3; CDR3 DNA: TGTGCCAGCGCAACTCCGATCTCTGGAAACACCATATATTTT; CDR3 protein: CASATPISGNTIYF